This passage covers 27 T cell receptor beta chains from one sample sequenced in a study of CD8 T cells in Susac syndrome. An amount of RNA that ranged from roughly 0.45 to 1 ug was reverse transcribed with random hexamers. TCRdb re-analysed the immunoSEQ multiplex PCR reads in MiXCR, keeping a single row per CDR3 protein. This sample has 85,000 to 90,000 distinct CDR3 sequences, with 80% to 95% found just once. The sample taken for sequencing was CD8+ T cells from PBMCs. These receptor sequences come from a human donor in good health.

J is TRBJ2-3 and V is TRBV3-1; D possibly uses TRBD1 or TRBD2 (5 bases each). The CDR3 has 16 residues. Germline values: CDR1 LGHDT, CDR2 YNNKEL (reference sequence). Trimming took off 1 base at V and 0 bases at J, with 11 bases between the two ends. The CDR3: CASSQGGTPSTDTQYF. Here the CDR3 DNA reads TGTGCCAGCAGCCAAGGGGGGACCCCTAGCACAGATACGCAGTATTTT.

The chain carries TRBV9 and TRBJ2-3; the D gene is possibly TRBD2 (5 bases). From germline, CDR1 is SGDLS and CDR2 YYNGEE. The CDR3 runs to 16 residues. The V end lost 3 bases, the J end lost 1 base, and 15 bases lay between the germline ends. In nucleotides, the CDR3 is TGTGCCAGCAGCGCGTACTCGGGGATCCGCACAGATACGCAGTATTTT. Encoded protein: CASSAYSGIRTDTQYF.

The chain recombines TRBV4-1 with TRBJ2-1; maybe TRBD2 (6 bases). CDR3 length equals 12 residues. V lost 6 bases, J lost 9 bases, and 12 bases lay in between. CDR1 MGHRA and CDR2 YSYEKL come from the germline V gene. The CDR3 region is CASSRSGSEQFF. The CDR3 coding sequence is TGCGCCAGCAGTCGGTCCGGGAGTGAGCAGTTCTTC.

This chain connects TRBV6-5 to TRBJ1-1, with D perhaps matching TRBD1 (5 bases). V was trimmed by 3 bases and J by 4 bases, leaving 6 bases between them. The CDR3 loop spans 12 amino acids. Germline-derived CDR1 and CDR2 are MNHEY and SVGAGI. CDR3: CASSYGTTEAFF. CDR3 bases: TGTGCCAGCAGTTATGGGACCACTGAAGCTTTCTTT.

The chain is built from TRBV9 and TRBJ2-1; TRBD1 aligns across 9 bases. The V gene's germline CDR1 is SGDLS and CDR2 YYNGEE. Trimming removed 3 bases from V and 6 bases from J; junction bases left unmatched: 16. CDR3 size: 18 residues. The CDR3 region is CASSAGQGEPNFSNEQFF. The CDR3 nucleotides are TGTGCCAGCAGCGCGGGACAGGGAGAACCAAATTTTTCCAATGAGCAGTTCTTC.

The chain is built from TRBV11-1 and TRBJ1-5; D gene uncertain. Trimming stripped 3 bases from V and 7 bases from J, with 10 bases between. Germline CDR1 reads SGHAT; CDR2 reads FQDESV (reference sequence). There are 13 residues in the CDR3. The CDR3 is CASSLGSGQPQHF. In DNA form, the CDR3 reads TGTGCCAGCAGCTTGGGGAGCGGGCAGCCCCAGCATTTT.

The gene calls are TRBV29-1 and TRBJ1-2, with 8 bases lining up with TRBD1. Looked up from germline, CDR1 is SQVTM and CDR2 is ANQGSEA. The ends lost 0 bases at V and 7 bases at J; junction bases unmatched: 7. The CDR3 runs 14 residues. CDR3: CSVEDPADRGGYTF. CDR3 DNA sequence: TGCAGCGTTGAAGATCCCGCCGACAGGGGTGGCTACACCTTC.

DNA of the CDR3: TGCAGTGCTAGAGATTTGACAGGGGTCAATCAGCCCCAGCATTTT. Translation: CSARDLTGVNQPQHF. This chain connects TRBV20-1 to TRBJ1-5; 8 bases are a match to TRBD1. The CDR3 covers 15 residues. Germline V lookup: CDR1 DFQATT, CDR2 SNEGSKA (reference sequence). The V gene end was trimmed by 0 bases and the J gene end by 3 bases; junction bases not matched to a gene: 4.

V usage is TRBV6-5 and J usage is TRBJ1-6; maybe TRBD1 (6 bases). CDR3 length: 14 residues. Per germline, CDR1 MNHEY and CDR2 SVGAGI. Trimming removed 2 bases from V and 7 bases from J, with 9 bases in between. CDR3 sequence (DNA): TGTGCCAGCAGTTACAGGGGGGGGAATTCACCCCTCCACTTT. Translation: CASSYRGGNSPLHF.

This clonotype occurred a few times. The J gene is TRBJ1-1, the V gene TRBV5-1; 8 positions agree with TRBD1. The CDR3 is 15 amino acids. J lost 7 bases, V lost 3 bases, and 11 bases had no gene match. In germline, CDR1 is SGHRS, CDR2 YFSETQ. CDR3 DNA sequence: TGCGCCAGCAGCTCAACCGGACAGGGCGGGGGTGAAGCTTTCTTT. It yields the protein CASSSTGQGGGEAFF.

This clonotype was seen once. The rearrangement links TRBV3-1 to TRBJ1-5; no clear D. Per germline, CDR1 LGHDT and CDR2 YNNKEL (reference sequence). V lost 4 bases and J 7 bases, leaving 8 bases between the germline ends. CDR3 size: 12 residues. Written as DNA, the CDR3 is TGTGCCAGCAGCCCATCGGGGCAGCCCCAGCATTTT. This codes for CASSPSGQPQHF.

CDR3 loop: CASSPRGQGGTEAFF. CDR3 in DNA: TGTGCCAGCAGCCCACGGGGACAGGGGGGGACTGAAGCTTTCTTT. The chain couples TRBV13 to TRBJ1-1; 11 bases are shared with TRBD1. Germline V gives CDR1 PRHDT, CDR2 FYEKMQ (reference sequence). The CDR3 is 15 residues long. Trimming took 5 bases from V and 5 from J; bases not matched to a gene: 7.

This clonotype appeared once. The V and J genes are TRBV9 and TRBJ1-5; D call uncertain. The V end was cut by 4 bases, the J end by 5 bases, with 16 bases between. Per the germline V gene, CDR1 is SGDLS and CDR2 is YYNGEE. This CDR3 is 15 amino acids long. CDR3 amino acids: CASSPDGDPYQPQHF. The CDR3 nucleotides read TGTGCCAGCAGCCCGGACGGCGATCCCTATCAGCCCCAGCATTTT.

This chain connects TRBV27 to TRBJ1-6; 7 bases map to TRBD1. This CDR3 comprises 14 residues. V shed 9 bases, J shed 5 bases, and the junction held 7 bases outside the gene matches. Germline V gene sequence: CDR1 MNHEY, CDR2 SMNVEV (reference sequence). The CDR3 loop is CASRTGSNNSPLHF. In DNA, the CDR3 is TGTGCCAGTCGGACAGGCTCGAATAATTCACCCCTCCACTTT.

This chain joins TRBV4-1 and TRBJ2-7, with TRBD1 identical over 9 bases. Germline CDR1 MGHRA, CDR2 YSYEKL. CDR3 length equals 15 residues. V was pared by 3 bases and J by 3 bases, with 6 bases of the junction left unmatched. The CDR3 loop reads CASSQLTGGIYEQYF. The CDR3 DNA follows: TGCGCCAGCAGCCAGCTGACAGGGGGGATCTACGAGCAGTACTTC.

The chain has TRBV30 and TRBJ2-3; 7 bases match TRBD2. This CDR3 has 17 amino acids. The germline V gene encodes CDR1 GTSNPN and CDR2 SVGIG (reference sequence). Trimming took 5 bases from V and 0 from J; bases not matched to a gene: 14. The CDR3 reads CAWGDRPAGSSTDTQYF. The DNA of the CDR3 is TGTGCCTGGGGGGATCGGCCAGCGGGGTCTAGCACAGATACGCAGTATTTT. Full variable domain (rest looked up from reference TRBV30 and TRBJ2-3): SQTIHQWPATLVQPVGSPLSLECTVEGTSNPNLYWYRQAAGRGLQLLFYSVGIGQISSEVPQNLSASRPQDRQFILSSKKLLLSDSGFYLCAWGDRPAGSSTDTQYFGPGTRLTVL.

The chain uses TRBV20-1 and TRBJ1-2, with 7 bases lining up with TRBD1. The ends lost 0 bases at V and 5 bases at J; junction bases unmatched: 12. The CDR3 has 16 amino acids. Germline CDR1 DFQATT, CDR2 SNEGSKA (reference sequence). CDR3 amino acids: CSARDPRQGVWYGYTF. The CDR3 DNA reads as TGCAGTGCTAGAGATCCCCGACAGGGAGTGTGGTATGGCTACACCTTC.

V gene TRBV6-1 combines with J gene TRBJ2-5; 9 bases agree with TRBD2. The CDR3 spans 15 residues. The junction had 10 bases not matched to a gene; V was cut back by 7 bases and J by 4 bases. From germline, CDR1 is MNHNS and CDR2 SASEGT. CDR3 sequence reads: CASTPGGGAGETQYF. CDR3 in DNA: TGTGCCAGCACCCCGGGCGGGGGGGCCGGAGAGACCCAGTACTTC.

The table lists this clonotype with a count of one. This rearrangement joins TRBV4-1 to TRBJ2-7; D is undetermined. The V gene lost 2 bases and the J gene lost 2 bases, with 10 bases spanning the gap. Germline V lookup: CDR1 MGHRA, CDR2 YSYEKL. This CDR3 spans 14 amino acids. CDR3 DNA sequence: TGCGCCAGCAGCCAATTCAGTGATACCTACGAGCAGTACTTC. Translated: CASSQFSDTYEQYF.

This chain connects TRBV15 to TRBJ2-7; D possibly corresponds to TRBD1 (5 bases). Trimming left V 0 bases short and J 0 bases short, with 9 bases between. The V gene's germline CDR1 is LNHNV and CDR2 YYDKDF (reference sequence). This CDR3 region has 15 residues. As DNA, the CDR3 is TGTGCCACCAGCAGAGATCCCCAGGGCTCCTACGAGCAGTACTTC. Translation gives CATSRDPQGSYEQYF.

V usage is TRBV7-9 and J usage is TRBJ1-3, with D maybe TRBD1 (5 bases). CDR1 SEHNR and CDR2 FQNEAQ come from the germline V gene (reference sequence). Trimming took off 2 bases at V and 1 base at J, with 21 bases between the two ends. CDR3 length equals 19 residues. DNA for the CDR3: TGTGCCAGCAGCTTACGGTTCGGGGCGGAAGGAGTGTCTGGAAACACCATATATTTT. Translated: CASSLRFGAEGVSGNTIYF.

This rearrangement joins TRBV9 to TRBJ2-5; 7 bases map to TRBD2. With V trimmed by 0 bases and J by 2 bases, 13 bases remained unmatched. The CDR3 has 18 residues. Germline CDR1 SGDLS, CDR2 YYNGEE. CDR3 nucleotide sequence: TGTGCCAGCAGCGTAGGTCCAGGGCGGGGGACCCAGCAAGAGACCCAGTACTTC. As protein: CASSVGPGRGTQQETQYF.

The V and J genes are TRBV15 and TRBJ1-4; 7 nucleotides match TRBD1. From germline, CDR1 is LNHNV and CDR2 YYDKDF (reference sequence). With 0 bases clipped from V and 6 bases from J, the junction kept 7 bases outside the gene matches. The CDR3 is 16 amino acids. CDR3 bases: TGTGCCACCAGCAGAGATGGTCCAGGGGGAGATGAAAAACTGTTTTTT. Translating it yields CATSRDGPGGDEKLFF. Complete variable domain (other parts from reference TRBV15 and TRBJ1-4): DAMVIQNPRYQVTQFGKPVTLSCSQTLNHNVMYWYQQKSSQAPKLLFHYYDKDFNNEADTPDNFQSRRPNTSFCFLDIRSPGLGDTAMYLCATSRDGPGGDEKLFFGSGTQLSVL.

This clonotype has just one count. The CDR3 nucleotides read TGTGCCAGCAGCTGTGGGAGGGGCGGTCGGAGGACAGATACGCAGTATTTT. It is translated as CASSCGRGGRRTDTQYF. The chain has TRBV11-3 and TRBJ2-3, with 7 bases that match TRBD2. Trimming cost V 4 bases and J 3 bases; bases outside gene matches: 13. CDR1 is SGHNT, CDR2 YENEEA, per germline. The CDR3 length is 17 residues.

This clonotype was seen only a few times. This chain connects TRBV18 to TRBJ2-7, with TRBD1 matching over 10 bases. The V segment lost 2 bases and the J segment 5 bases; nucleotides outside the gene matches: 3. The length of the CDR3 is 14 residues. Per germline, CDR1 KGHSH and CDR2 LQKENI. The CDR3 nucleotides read TGTGCCAGCTCACCAGACAGGGGGCGAAACGAGCAGTACTTC. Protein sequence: CASSPDRGRNEQYF.

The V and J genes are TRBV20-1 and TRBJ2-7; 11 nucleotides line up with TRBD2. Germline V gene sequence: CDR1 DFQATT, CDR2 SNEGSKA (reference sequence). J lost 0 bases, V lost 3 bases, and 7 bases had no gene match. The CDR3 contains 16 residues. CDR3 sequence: CSASMSSGGTSYEQYF. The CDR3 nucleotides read TGCAGTGCTAGTATGTCTAGCGGGGGGACCTCCTACGAGCAGTACTTC.

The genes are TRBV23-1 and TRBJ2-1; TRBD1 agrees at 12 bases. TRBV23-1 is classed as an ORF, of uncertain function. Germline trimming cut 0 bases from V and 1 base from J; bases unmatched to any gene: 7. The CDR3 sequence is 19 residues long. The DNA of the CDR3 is TGCGCCAGCAGTCAATCCGGGACAGGGGGCAGTAGGTCCTACAATGAGCAGTTCTTC. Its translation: CASSQSGTGGSRSYNEQFF.